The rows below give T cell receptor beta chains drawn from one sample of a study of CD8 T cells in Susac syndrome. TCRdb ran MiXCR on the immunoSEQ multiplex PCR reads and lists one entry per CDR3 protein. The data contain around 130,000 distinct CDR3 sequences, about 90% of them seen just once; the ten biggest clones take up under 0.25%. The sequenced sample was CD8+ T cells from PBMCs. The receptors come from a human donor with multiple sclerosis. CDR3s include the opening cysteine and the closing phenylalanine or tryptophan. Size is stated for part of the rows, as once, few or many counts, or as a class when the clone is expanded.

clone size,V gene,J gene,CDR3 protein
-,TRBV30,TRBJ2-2,CAWPGSHTGELFF
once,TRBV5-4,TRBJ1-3,CASSPGLGHSGNTIYF
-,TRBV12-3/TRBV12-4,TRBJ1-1,CTSSLNTEAFF
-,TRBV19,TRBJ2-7,CASSWGTGYYEQYF
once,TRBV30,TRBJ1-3,CAWSLLGNTIYF
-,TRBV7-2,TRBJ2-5,CASSLAREGQETQYF
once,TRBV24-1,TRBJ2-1,CATSEGRGNEQFF
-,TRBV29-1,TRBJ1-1,CSVPFGLQSTEAFF
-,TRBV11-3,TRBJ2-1,CASSPGLGDEQFF
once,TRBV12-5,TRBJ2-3,CASGSQGLFPTDTQYF
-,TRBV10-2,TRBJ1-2,CASSESGRQDYGYTF
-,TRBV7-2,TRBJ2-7,CASSFPTSGTYEQYF
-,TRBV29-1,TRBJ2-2,CSVEQAGDNTGELFF
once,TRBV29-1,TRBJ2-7,CSVVGGRAGYEQYF
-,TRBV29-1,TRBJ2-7,CSVEELGTSGDEQYF
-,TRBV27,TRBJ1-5,CASSPGGSYSNQPQHF
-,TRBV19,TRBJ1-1,CASTSGQGNTEAFF
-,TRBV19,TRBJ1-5,CASSMGQGGNQPQHF
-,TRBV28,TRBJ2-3,CASSLARGGLVPTDTQYF
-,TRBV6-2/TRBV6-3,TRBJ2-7,CASTASPVVSYEQYF
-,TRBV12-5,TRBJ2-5,CASGLVLAGWETQYF
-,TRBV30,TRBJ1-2,CAWSVPMDGYTF
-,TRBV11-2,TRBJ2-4,CASSYSSGVAKNIQYF
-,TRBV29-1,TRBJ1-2,CSVLDRTYGYTF
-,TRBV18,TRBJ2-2,CASSPPDRSNTGELFF
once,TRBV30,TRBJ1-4,CAWERRDLNEKLFF
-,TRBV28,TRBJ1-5,CASSSQGYSNQPQHF
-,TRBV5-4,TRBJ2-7,CASSPTSGSHEQYF
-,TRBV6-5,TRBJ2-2,CASSYSLSRSGELFF
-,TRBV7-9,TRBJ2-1,CASSFVELAHNEQFF
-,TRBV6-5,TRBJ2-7,CASSYAGAGEQYF
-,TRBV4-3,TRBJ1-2,CASSPTFSYYGYTF
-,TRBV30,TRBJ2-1,CAWSVASGSIEQFF
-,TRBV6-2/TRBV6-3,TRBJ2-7,CASSQEAVGQYF
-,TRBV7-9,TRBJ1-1,CASSLLLENTEAFF
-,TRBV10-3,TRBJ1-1,CAISEGTENTEAFF
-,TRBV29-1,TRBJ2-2,CSAGTSNTGELFF
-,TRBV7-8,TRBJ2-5,CASSLPGRESGETQYF
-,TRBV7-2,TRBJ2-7,CASSLANPSGVEHEQYF
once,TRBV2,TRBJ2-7,CASSETPSGSHEQYF
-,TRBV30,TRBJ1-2,CAWSAGTGYGYTF
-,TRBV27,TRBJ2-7,CASTGTDTYEQYF
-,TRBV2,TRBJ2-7,CASSEVLGGDEQYF
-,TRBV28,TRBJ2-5,CASGLAGDQETQYF
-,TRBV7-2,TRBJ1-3,CASSLGPSPGNTIYF
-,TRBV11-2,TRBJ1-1,CASRGGAEAFF
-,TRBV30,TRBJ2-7,CAWSRLAGGLYEQYF